The 24 T cell receptor beta chains in this list originate from one sample, sequenced in a study of regulatory T cells in long-lasting Graves disease. Time point meaning: newly diagnosed GD, antithyroid drugs for less than 3 months. Construction of the TCR library relied on RNA isolated from PBMCs. In building TCR beta libraries, iRepertoire HTBI primers were used together with Arm-PCR of CDR3 regions. TCRdb called the multiplex PCR reads again in MiXCR, with one record for every CDR3 protein. The sample records hundreds of thousands of distinct CDR3 sequences, about a sixth being singletons. The same sample was also studied in work on T cells in Graves' hyperthyroidism and ophthalmopathy.

The specimen comprised peripheral blood mononuclear cells (PBMCs), sampled at new diagnosis, from a patient treated with antithyroid drugs. These receptors all stem from a woman aged 30 to 39 with Graves disease.

Ten or more counts support this clonotype. This chain connects TRBV20-1 to TRBJ2-7, with TRBD2 identical over 7 bases. The trim removed 3 bases at V and 6 bases at J, leaving 5 bases unmatched. CDR1 DFQATT and CDR2 SNEGSKA come from the germline V gene (reference sequence). CDR3 size: 12 residues. CDR3 residues: CSASRTSGEQYF. The CDR3 bases are TGCAGTGCTAGCAGGACTAGTGGCGAGCAGTACTTC.

V is TRBV30 and J is TRBJ2-5; D is ambiguous. Looked up from germline, CDR1 is GTSNPN and CDR2 is SVGIG (reference sequence). The CDR3 spans 13 residues. V was shortened by 0 bases and J by 7 bases, with 12 bases between the two germline ends. The CDR3 reads CAWSVKSAGTQYF. The CDR3 bases are TGTGCCTGGAGTGTAAAGAGCGCTGGGACCCAGTACTTC. Looking up the rest from reference TRBV30 and TRBJ2-5 gives the full variable domain: SQTIHQWPATLVQPVGSPLSLECTVEGTSNPNLYWYRQAAGRGLQLLFYSVGIGQISSEVPQNLSASRPQDRQFILSSKKLLLSDSGFYLCAWSVKSAGTQYFGPGTRLLVL.

This clonotype was seen at least ten times. The CDR3 sequence: CASSQLRGGQLNTEAFF. CDR3 DNA: TGTGCCAGCAGTCAACTTAGGGGGGGACAGTTGAACACTGAAGCTTTCTTT. The V and J genes are TRBV28 and TRBJ1-1; TRBD1 matches 7 bases. CDR1 MDHEN and CDR2 SYDVKM come from the germline V gene. After removal of 5 bases from V and 0 bases from J, the junction contained 12 bases not matched to a gene. This CDR3 contains 17 residues.

This clonotype has more than one count but fewer than ten. The chain has TRBV19 and TRBJ1-5; TRBD1 agrees at 7 bases. The V gene end was trimmed by 7 bases and the J gene end by 3 bases; junction bases not matched to a gene: 15. Germline-derived CDR1 and CDR2 are LNHDA and SQIVND (reference sequence). This CDR3 has 17 amino acids. CDR3 bases: TGTGCCAGTACCGCCCAAGGGGGCCGGGCACACAATCAGCCCCAGCATTTT. Protein: CASTAQGGRAHNQPQHF.

The chain links TRBV12-3 or TRBV12-4 to TRBJ1-2; the match to TRBD1 covers 8 bases. This CDR3 has 15 amino acids. After removal of 6 bases from V and 1 base from J, the junction contained 7 bases not matched to a gene. The CDR3 bases are TGTGCCAGCAGCTATGGACAGGGACATAACTATGGCTACACCTTC. It specifies CASSYGQGHNYGYTF.

The chain employs TRBV28 and TRBJ2-1; 11 positions agree with TRBD2. The germline V gene has CDR1 MDHEN and CDR2 SYDVKM. The CDR3 is 18 amino acids. V trimming: 7 bases; J trimming: 1 base; junction bases outside the gene matches: 12. The CDR3: CASTRASGGRLSYNEQFF. The CDR3 DNA reads as TGTGCCAGCACCCGGGCTAGCGGGGGGCGATTGTCCTACAATGAGCAGTTCTTC. Using reference TRBV28 and TRBJ2-1 for the parts outside the CDR3, the full variable domain is DVKVTQSSRYLVKRTGEKVFLECVQDMDHENMFWYRQDPGLGLRLIYFSYDVKMKEKGDIPEGYSVSREKKERFSLILESASTNQTSMYLCASTRASGGRLSYNEQFFGPGTRLTVL.

V and J are TRBV5-4 and TRBJ2-4, with unresolved D. V was cut by 0 bases and J by 0 bases, with 13 bases left in between. Germline V CDR1 and CDR2: SGHNT, YYREEE (reference sequence). The CDR3 totals 17 residues. CDR3 bases: TGTGCCAGCAGCTTGGGTAGGCGGAGAGTAGCCAAAAACATTCAGTACTTC. This gives the protein CASSLGRRRVAKNIQYF. Full variable domain (remainder filled in from reference TRBV5-4 and TRBJ2-4): ETGVTQSPTHLIKTRGQQVTLRCSSQSGHNTVSWYQQALGQGPQFIFQYYREEENGRGNFPPRFSGLQFPNYSSELNVNALELDDSALYLCASSLGRRRVAKNIQYFGAGTRLSVL.

The sample holds one count of this clonotype. Given a much more abundant clone one base away, this may be a read error. The chain combines TRBV3-1 with TRBJ2-2; no clear D gene. CDR1 and CDR2 (germline): LGHDT, YNNKEL (reference sequence). This CDR3 region has 14 residues. CDR3 nucleotide sequence: TGTGCCAGCGGCCAAGTTCTCCGCACCGGGGAGCTGTTTTTT. Translated: CASGQVLRTGELFF. Full variable domain (missing parts from reference TRBV3-1 and TRBJ2-2): DTAVSQTPKYLVTQMGNDKSIKCEQNLGHDTMYWYKQDSKKFLKIMFSYNNKELIINETVPNRFSPKSPDKAHLNLHINSLELGDSAVYFCASGQVLRTGELFFGEGSRLTVL.

This clonotype was seen at least ten times. V gene TRBV7-9 combines with J gene TRBJ2-7; D remains unclear. V was clipped by 5 bases and J by 3 bases, with 5 bases between them. This CDR3 has 11 amino acids. The germline V gene encodes CDR1 SEHNR and CDR2 FQNEAQ (reference sequence). The DNA of the CDR3 is TGTGCCAGCAGCATACACTACGAGCAGTACTTC. Translated, it gives CASSIHYEQYF. Full variable domain (missing parts from reference TRBV7-9 and TRBJ2-7): DTGVSQNPRHKITKRGQNVTFRCDPISEHNRLYWYRQTLGQGPEFLTYFQNEAQLEKSRLLSDRFSAERPKGSFSTLEIQRTEQGDSAMYLCASSIHYEQYFGPGTRLTVT.

With respect to this clonotype: This may be a read error: a much more frequent sequence differs by one nucleotide. The gene calls are TRBV13 and TRBJ2-1, with TRBD2 identical over 10 bases. Germline V CDR1 and CDR2: PRHDT, FYEKMQ (reference sequence). This CDR3 is built from 17 residues. CDR3 in DNA: TGTGCCGGCAGCTCCGGACTAGCGGAGGTCCTAGACAATGAGCAGTTCTTC. Its translation is CAGSSGLAEVLDNEQFF.

This clonotype appeared a few times. The J gene is TRBJ2-1, the V gene TRBV27; TRBD1 aligns across 8 bases. The length of the CDR3 is 14 residues. The germline CDR1 and CDR2 sequences are MNHEY and SMNVEV (reference sequence). V lost 8 bases and J lost 6; bases outside the gene matches: 9. The CDR3, as DNA: TGTGCCAGCCGCCGGGACAGGTACCGCAATGAGCAGTTCTTC. It encodes CASRRDRYRNEQFF.

This clonotype has at least ten counts. The rearrangement uses TRBV13 and TRBJ2-1; D uncertain. The CDR3 runs to 11 residues. The germline CDR1 and CDR2 sequences are PRHDT and FYEKMQ (reference sequence). V was trimmed by 1 base and J by 10 bases, leaving 5 bases between them. CDR3 sequence: CASSLVREQFF. CDR3 in DNA: TGTGCCAGCAGCTTAGTTCGGGAGCAGTTCTTC.

In its sample, this clonotype was seen many times. The genes are TRBV18 and TRBJ2-2; 9 bases agree with TRBD1. The CDR3 contains 16 residues. Germline V gene sequence: CDR1 KGHSH, CDR2 LQKENI. The ends lost 3 bases at V and 5 bases at J; junction bases unmatched: 7. CDR3 DNA sequence: TGTGCCAGCTCACCCCAACAGGGGGCGCATACCGGGGAGCTGTTTTTT. This translates into CASSPQQGAHTGELFF.

The V call is TRBV9, the J call TRBJ2-3, with 9 bases identical to TRBD2. The CDR3 consists of 16 residues. Germline CDR1 reads SGDLS; CDR2 reads YYNGEE. V was pared by 5 bases and J by 0 bases, with 7 bases of the junction left unmatched. CDR3 protein: CASRATSGTSTDTQYF. The DNA for the CDR3 is TGTGCCAGCAGAGCGACTAGCGGAACTAGCACAGATACGCAGTATTTT.

The rearrangement uses TRBV18 and TRBJ2-7, with 9 bases lining up with TRBD1. Germline CDR1 and CDR2: KGHSH and LQKENI. Losses at the gene ends were 4 bases for V and 4 bases for J; bases not matched to a gene: 5. There are 14 residues in the CDR3. The DNA for the CDR3 is TGTGCCAGCTCACAAGAGGACAGGGGATACGAGCAGTACTTC. Translating gives CASSQEDRGYEQYF.

This clonotype was observed at least ten times. The chain employs TRBV28 and TRBJ1-1; 7 bases line up with TRBD1. J was trimmed by 2 bases and V by 6 bases; bases with no gene match: 6. Per the germline V gene, CDR1 is MDHEN and CDR2 is SYDVKM. The length of the CDR3 is 14 residues. In nucleotides, the CDR3 is TGTGCCAGCAGCCTCAGGGGGACTAACACTGAAGCTTTCTTT. Translation: CASSLRGTNTEAFF.

In this sample, this clonotype turned up many times. Sequence at one end of the junction differs from germline and may be a read error. This sequence joins TRBV7-2 and TRBJ2-2, with D possibly matching TRBD2 (5 bases). Germline V gene sequence: CDR1 SGHTA, CDR2 FQGNSA. This CDR3 has 12 amino acids. In DNA, the CDR3 is TGTGCCAACAGCGGTCATCCCGGGGAGCTGTTTTTT. Its protein product is CANSGHPGELFF.

This clonotype has a count of ten or more. This chain joins TRBV7-2 and TRBJ2-1, with TRBD2 matching 11 bases. This CDR3 region has 16 residues. V trimming: 5 bases; J trimming: 4 bases; junction bases outside the gene matches: 7. Germline-derived CDR1 and CDR2 are SGHTA and FQGNSA. The CDR3 region is CASSDRTSGQYNEQFF. The CDR3 coding sequence is TGTGCCAGCAGCGACCGGACTAGCGGGCAGTACAATGAGCAGTTCTTC.

About this clonotype itself: This may be a read error, as it is one base from a much larger clone. This sequence joins TRBV12-3 or TRBV12-4 and TRBJ1-1; TRBD1 aligns across 7 bases. Trimming cost V 8 bases and J 4 bases; bases outside gene matches: 7. This CDR3 region has 13 residues. Here the CDR3 reads CASGQASGTEAFF. The CDR3 region has the DNA TGTGCCAGCGGACAGGCCTCCGGCACTGAAGCTTTCTTT.

This clonotype has a handful of counts. The chain couples TRBV28 to TRBJ2-7, with D tentatively TRBD1 (5 bases). Germline CDR1 reads MDHEN; CDR2 reads SYDVKM. The CDR3 contains 14 residues. Trimming stripped 5 bases from V and 2 bases from J, with 13 bases between. CDR3 protein: CASSPAGHAYEQYF. The CDR3 DNA reads TGTGCCAGCAGTCCCGCAGGGCACGCCTACGAGCAGTACTTC.

This clonotype was counted only a few times. This chain links TRBV6-1 with TRBJ1-6; D remains unclear. This CDR3 is 15 amino acids long. Looked up from germline, CDR1 is MNHNS and CDR2 is SASEGT. Trimming shortened V by 6 bases and J by 8 bases, and 17 bases separated the two germline ends. CDR3 DNA: TGTGCCAGCAGGGTCACACGAGAGGGATATTCACCCCTCCACTTT. Translated, it gives CASRVTREGYSPLHF.

This chain connects TRBV5-6 to TRBJ1-3; 7 bases map to TRBD1. This CDR3 is built from 15 residues. Germline V lookup: CDR1 SGHDT, CDR2 YYEEEE. Losses at the gene ends were 2 bases for V and 8 bases for J; bases not matched to a gene: 10. The CDR3 spells CASSLYDRAEDTIYF. In DNA form, the CDR3 reads TGTGCCAGCAGCTTATACGACAGGGCGGAGGACACCATATATTTT. The complete variable domain, with remaining parts taken from reference TRBV5-6 and TRBJ1-3, reads DAGVTQSPTHLIKTRGQQVTLRCSPKSGHDTVSWYQQALGQGPQFIFQYYEEEERQRGNFPDRFSGHQFPNYSSELNVNALLLGDSALYLCASSLYDRAEDTIYFGEGSWLTVV.

This clonotype occurred a few times. A much larger clone lies a single base off, so this may be a read error. The chain couples TRBV12-3 or TRBV12-4 to TRBJ1-4; D remains ambiguous. V lost 2 bases to trimming and J lost 1 base, with 5 bases between them. The CDR3 length is 14 residues. The CDR3, as DNA: TGTGCCAGCAGTTTACGGGGAACTAATGAAAAACTGTTTTTT. Residues: CASSLRGTNEKLFF.

At least ten counts were recorded for this clonotype. This rearrangement joins TRBV30 to TRBJ2-5; D is uncertain. The germline CDR1 and CDR2 sequences are GTSNPN and SVGIG (reference sequence). This CDR3 is 11 amino acids long. V gave up 1 base and J gave up 5 bases, with 5 bases separating them. The CDR3 sequence is CAWSAPETQYF. The CDR3 DNA reads TGTGCCTGGAGTGCTCCGGAGACCCAGTACTTC.